This T cell receptor beta chain originates from a study of cytomegalovirus exposure and HLA in healthy donors. V dropped 6 bases and J dropped 1 base, with 22 bases sitting between them. Germline-derived CDR1 and CDR2 are SGHDT and YYEEEE. The CDR3 totals 17 residues. The primer mix had 60 Vbeta and 13 Jbeta primers. Here immunoSEQ multiplex PCR was the method, and the copy in TCRdb shows in-frame clones only, minus some. The sample has approximately 130,000 clones, just under 85% seen once; the top ten hold under 3%. This clone was recorded a few times. The chain joins TRBV5-6 to TRBJ1-2, with D possibly matching TRBD1 (5 bases). This clonotype was obtained from a boy younger than 10 in good health and CMV-seronegative. Sequencing used PBMCs. The CDR3 protein is CASNPPPSGGSNYGYTF. As DNA, the CDR3 is TGTGCCAGCAACCCCCCTCCATCGGGGGGGAGTAACTATGGCTACACCTTC.